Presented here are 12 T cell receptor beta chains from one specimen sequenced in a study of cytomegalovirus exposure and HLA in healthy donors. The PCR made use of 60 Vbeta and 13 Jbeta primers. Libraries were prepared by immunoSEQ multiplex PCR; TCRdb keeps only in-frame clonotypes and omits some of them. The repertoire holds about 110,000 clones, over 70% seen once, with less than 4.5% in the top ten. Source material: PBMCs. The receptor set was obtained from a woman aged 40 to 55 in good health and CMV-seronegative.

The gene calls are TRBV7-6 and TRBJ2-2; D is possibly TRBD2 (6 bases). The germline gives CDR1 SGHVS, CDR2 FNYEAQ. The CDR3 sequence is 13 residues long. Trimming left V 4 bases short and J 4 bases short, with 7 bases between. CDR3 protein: CASSSTSTGELFF. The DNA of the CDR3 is TGTGCCAGCAGCTCGACTAGCACCGGGGAGCTGTTTTTT.

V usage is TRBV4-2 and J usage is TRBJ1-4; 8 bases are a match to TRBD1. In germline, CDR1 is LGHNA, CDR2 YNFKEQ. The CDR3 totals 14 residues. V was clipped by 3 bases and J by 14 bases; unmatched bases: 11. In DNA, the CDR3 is TGTGCCAGCAGCCAGGAAATACAGGGGGGAGAGCTGTTTTTT. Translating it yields CASSQEIQGGELFF.

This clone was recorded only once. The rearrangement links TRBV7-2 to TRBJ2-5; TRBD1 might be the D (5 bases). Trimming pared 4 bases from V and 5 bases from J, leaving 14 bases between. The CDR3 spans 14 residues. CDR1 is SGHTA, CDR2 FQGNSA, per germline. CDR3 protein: CASSSAGMGETQYF. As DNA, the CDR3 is TGTGCCAGCAGCTCGGCAGGGATGGGGGAGACCCAGTACTTC.

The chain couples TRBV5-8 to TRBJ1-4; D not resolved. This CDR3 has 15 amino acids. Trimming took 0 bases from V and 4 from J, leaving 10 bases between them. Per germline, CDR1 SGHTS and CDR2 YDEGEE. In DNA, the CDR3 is TGTGCCAGCAGCTTGGGCGACAAGCTTAATGAAAAACTGTTTTTT. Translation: CASSLGDKLNEKLFF.

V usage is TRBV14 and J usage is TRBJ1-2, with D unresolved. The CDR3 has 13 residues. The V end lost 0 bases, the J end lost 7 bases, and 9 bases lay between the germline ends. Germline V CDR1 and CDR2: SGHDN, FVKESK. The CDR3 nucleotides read TGTGCCAGCAGCCAAGACCGGGTCGGTGGCTACACCTTC. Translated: CASSQDRVGGYTF.

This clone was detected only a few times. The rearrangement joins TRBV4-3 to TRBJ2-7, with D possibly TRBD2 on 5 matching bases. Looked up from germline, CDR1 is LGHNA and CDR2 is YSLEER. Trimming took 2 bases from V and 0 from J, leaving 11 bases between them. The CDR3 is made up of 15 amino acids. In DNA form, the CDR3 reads TGCGCCAGCAGCCAAAGCGGAGCCCGCTCCTACGAGCAGTACTTC. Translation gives CASSQSGARSYEQYF.

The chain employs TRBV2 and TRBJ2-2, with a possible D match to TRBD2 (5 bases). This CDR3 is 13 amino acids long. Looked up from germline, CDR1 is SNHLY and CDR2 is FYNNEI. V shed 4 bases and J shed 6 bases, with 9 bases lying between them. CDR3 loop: CASSGRGAGELFF. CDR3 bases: TGTGCCAGCAGTGGTCGGGGAGCCGGGGAGCTGTTTTTT.

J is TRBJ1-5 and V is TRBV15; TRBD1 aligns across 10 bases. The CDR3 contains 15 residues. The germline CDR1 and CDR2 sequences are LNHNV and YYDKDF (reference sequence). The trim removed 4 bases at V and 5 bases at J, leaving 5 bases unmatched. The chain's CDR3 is CATSTGTGEYQPQHF. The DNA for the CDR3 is TGTGCCACCAGCACCGGGACAGGGGAGTATCAGCCCCAGCATTTT.

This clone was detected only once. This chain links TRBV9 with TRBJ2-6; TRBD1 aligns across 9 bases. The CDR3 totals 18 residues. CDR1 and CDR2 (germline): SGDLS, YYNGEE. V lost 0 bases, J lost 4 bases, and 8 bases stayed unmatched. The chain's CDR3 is CASSVGPGQGTGANVLTF. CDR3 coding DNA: TGTGCCAGCAGCGTAGGCCCGGGACAGGGTACCGGGGCCAACGTCCTGACTTTC.

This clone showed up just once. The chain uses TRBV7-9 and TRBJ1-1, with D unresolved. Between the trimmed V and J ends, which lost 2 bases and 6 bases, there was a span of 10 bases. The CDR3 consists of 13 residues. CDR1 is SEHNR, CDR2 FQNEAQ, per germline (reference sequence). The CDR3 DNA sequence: TGTGCCAGCAGCTTACCAGTCTCCTCTGAAGCTTTCTTT. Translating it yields CASSLPVSSEAFF.

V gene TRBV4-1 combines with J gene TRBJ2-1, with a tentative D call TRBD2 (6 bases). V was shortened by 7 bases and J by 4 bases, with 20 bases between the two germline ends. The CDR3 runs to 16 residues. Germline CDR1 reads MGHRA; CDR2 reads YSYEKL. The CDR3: CASTFLPGLLYNEQFF. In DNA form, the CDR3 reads TGCGCCAGCACCTTTTTACCGGGACTGCTATACAATGAGCAGTTCTTC.

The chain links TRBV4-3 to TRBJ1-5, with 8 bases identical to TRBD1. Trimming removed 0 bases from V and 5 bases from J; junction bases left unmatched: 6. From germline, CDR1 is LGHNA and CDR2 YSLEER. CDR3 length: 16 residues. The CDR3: CASSQDPRGRDQPQHF. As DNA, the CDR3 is TGCGCCAGCAGCCAAGATCCCAGGGGGCGCGATCAGCCCCAGCATTTT.